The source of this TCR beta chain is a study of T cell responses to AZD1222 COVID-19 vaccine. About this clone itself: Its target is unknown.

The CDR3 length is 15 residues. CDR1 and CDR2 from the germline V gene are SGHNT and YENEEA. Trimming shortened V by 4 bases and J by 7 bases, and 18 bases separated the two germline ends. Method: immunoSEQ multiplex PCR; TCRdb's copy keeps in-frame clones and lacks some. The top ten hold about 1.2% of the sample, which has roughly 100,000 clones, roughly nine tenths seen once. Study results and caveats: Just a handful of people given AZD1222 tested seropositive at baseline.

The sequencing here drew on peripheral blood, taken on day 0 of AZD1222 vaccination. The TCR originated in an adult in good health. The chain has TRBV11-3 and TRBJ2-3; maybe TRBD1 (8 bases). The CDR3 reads CASSSGTGLGYTQYF. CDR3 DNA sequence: TGTGCCAGCAGCTCCGGGACAGGACTAGGATATACGCAGTATTTT. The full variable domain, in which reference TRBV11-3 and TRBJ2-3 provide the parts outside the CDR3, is EAGVVQSPRYKIIEKKQPVAFWCNPISGHNTLYWYLQNLGQGPELLIRYENEEAVDDSQLPKDRFSAERLKGVDSTLKIQPAELGDSAVYLCASSSGTGLGYTQYFGPGTRLTVL.